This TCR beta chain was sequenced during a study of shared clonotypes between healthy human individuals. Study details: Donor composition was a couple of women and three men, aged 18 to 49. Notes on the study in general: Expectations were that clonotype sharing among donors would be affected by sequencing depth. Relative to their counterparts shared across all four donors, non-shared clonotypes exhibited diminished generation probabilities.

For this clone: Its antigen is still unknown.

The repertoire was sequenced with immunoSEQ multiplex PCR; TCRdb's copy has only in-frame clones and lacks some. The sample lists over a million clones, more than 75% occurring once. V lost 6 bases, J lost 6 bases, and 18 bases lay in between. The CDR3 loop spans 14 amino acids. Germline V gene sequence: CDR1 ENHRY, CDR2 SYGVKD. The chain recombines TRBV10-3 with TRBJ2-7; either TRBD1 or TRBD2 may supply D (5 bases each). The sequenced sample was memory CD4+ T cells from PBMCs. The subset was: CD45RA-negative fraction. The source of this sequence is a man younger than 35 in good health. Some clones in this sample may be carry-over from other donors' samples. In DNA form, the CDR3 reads TGTGCCATCAGCGACAAGGGACCGGATGGCGAGCAGTACTTC. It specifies CAISDKGPDGEQYF.